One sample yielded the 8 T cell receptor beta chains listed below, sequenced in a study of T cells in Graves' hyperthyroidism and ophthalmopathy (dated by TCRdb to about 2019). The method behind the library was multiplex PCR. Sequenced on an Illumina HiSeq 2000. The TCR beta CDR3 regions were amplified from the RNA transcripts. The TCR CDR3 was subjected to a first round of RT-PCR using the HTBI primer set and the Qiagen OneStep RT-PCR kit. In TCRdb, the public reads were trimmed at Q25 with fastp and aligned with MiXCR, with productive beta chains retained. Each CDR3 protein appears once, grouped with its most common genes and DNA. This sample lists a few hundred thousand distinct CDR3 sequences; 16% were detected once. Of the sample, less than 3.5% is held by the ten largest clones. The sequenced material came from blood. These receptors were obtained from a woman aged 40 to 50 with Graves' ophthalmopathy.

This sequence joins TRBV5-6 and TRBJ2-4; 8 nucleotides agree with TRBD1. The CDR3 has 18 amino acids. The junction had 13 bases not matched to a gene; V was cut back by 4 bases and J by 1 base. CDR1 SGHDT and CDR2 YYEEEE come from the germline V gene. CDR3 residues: CASSVQGALFQAKNIQYF. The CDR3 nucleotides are TGTGCCAGCAGCGTCCAGGGGGCCCTTTTTCAGGCCAAAAACATTCAGTACTTC.

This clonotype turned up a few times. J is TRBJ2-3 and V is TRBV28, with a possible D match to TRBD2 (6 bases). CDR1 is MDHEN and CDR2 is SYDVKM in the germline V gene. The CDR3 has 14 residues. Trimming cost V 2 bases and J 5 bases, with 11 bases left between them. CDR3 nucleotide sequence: TGTGCCAGCAGTTTAATCCAGGGAGGAGATACGCAGTATTTT. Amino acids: CASSLIQGGDTQYF.

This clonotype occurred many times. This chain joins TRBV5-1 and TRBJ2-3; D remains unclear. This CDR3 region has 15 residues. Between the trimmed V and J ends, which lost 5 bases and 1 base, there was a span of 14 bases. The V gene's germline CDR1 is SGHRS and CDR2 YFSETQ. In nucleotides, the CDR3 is TGCGCCAGCAGAGGGATCATCGCCGGCACAGATACGCAGTATTTT. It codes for CASRGIIAGTDTQYF.

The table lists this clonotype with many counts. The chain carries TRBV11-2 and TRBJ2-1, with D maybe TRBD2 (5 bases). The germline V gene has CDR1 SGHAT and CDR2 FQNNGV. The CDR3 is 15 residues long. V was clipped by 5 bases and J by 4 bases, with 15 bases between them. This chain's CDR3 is CASSGLSGYYNEQFF. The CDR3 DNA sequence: TGTGCCAGCAGCGGTCTGTCGGGGTATTACAATGAGCAGTTCTTC.

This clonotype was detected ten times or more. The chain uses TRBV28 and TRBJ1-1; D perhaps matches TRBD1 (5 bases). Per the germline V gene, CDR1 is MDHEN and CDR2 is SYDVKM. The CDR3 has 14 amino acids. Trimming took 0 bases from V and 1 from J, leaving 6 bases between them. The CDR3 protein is CASSLWGPNTEAFF. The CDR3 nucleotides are TGTGCCAGCAGTTTATGGGGACCGAACACTGAAGCTTTCTTT.

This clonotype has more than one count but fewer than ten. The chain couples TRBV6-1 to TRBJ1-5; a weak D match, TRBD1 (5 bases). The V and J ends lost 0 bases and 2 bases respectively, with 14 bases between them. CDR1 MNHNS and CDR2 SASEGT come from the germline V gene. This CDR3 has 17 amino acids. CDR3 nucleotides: TGTGCCAGCAGTGAAGCCGGCCAGGGCTTTGGCAATCAGCCCCAGCATTTT. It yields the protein CASSEAGQGFGNQPQHF.

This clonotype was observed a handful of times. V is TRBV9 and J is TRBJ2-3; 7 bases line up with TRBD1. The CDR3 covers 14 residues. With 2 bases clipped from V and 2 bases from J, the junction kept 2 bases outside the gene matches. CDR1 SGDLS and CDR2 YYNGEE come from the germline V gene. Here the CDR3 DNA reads TGTGCCAGCAGCGTTCAGGGGGACACAGATACGCAGTATTTT. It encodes CASSVQGDTDTQYF.

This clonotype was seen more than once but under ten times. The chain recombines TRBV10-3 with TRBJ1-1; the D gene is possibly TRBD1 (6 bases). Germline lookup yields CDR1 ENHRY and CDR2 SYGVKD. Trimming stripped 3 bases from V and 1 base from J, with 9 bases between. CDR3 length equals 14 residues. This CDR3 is CAISEGGPNTEAFF. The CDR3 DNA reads TGTGCCATCAGTGAAGGGGGGCCGAACACTGAAGCTTTCTTT.